This is a list of T cell receptor beta chains from one sample in a study of neurological immune-mediated disorders. TCRdb itself ran the 5' RACE reads through MiXCR, one entry per CDR3 protein. The sample gives around 51,000 distinct CDR3 sequences, about 13% of which show up once; 7% to 10% is in the top ten. The sequencing sample was made of PBMCs. The receptors here all came from a male donor with HTLV-1-associated myelopathy (HAM/TSP). CDR3s include the opening cysteine and the closing phenylalanine or tryptophan. A D gene is named only where the DNA matches it firmly. Only part of the rows carry a size: once, few, many, or a class if the clone is expanded.

abundance	d_gene	v_gene	j_gene	CDR3aa	CDR3nt
many	TRBD1	TRBV12-3/TRBV12-4	TRBJ1-1	CASSLRRDRGRTEAFF	TGTGCCAGCAGCCTAAGGAGGGACAGGGGGCGAACTGAAGCTTTCTTT
many	NA	TRBV28	TRBJ1-2	CASSFVRAGYTF	TGTGCCAGCAGTTTCGTCAGGGCCGGCTACACCTTC
many	NA	TRBV7-6	TRBJ2-6	CASSPTPSGANVLTF	TGTGCCAGCAGCCCTACCCCGTCTGGGGCCAACGTCCTGACTTTC
NA	TRBD1	TRBV18	TRBJ2-7	CARSKNPLDRGSSYEQYF	TGTGCCCGCTCGAAAAACCCCCTGGACAGGGGAAGCTCCTACGAGCAGTACTTC
many	TRBD1	TRBV12-3/TRBV12-4	TRBJ1-1	CASSRTGGLNTEAFF	TGTGCCAGCAGTCGGACAGGGGGCTTGAACACTGAAGCTTTCTTT
medium-sized	NA	TRBV7-9	TRBJ2-1	CASSPPRTGEQFF	TGTGCCAGCAGCCCGCCCCGGACTGGGGAGCAGTTCTTC
NA	NA	TRBV3-1	TRBJ1-2	CASSPRQEPGSYTF	TGTGCCAGCAGCCCAAGACAAGAGCCCGGAAGCTACACCTTC
many	NA	TRBV29-1	TRBJ2-3	CSARVGDTQYF	TGCAGCGCCCGGGTGGGGGATACGCAGTATTTT
many	NA	TRBV24-1	TRBJ2-2	CATRETGELFF	TGTGCCACTAGAGAGACCGGGGAGCTGTTTTTT
many	TRBD1	TRBV7-2	TRBJ2-5	CASSRDRVEETQYF	TGTGCCAGCAGCCGAGACAGGGTAGAAGAGACCCAGTACTTC
many	TRBD1	TRBV20-1	TRBJ1-2	CSTNRPAGGFYGYTF	TGCAGTACAAATCGTCCGGCAGGGGGCTTTTATGGCTACACCTTC
many	NA	TRBV28	TRBJ1-2	CASSLGSGGGYTF	TGTGCCAGCAGTTTAGGGTCTGGCGGTGGCTACACCTTC
many	TRBD1	TRBV5-6	TRBJ1-6	CASSHRTGYNSPLHF	TGTGCCAGCAGCCACCGGACAGGCTATAATTCACCCCTCCACTTT